This entry lists 32 T cell receptor beta chains sequenced from one sample in a study of shared clonotypes between healthy human individuals. TCRdb's copy holds only in-frame clones and misses some; the assay was immunoSEQ multiplex PCR. The table shows over 2 million clones, with 80% to 95% occurring only once. The source material was naive CD4+ T cells from PBMCs. Described subset: CD45RA+ positively selected. These receptors were obtained from a man between 18 and 29 years old in good health. Some clones in this sample may be carry-over from other donors' samples.

The V and J genes are TRBV30 and TRBJ1-1; possible D gene TRBD1, 5 bases. This CDR3 is 12 amino acids long. Trimming removed 5 bases from V and 0 bases from J, with 7 bases in between. Per germline, CDR1 GTSNPN and CDR2 SVGIG (reference sequence). CDR3 region: CAWGQVNTEAFF. The CDR3 bases are TGTGCCTGGGGACAAGTGAACACTGAAGCTTTCTTT.

The chain recombines TRBV5-6 with TRBJ2-6, with a possible D match to TRBD1 (5 bases). The CDR3 consists of 18 residues. V was pared by 0 bases and J by 0 bases, with 13 bases between. Germline CDR1 SGHDT, CDR2 YYEEEE. CDR3 DNA: TGTGCCAGCAGCTTGGTCGGCAGGGTACCCTCTGGGGCCAACGTCCTGACTTTC. Amino acids: CASSLVGRVPSGANVLTF. Based on the CDR3 plus reference TRBV5-6 and TRBJ2-6, the full variable domain is DAGVTQSPTHLIKTRGQQVTLRCSPKSGHDTVSWYQQALGQGPQFIFQYYEEEERQRGNFPDRFSGHQFPNYSSELNVNALLLGDSALYLCASSLVGRVPSGANVLTFGAGSRLTVL.

Regarding this clone: The identical CDR3 is also encoded by other nucleotide sequences in the sample. The chain recombines TRBV10-3 with TRBJ1-2, with a tentative D call TRBD1 (5 bases). V was shortened by 0 bases and J by 8 bases, with 13 bases between the two germline ends. CDR1 is ENHRY and CDR2 is SYGVKD in the germline V gene. The CDR3 is 14 residues long. The CDR3 protein is CAISESRQGNGYTF. The CDR3 bases are TGTGCCATCAGTGAGTCTAGGCAGGGAAACGGCTACACCTTC.

Here the CDR3 reads CASLKREVHEQYF. The DNA of the CDR3 is TGTGCCAGCCTCAAGCGGGAGGTTCACGAGCAGTACTTC. This rearrangement joins TRBV6-1 to TRBJ2-7, with 9 positions matching TRBD2. V lost 8 bases, J lost 5 bases, and 7 bases stayed unmatched. Germline CDR1 and CDR2: MNHNS and SASEGT. This CDR3 contains 13 residues.

The genes are TRBV6-1 and TRBJ1-4, with D hard to call. V lost 5 bases and J 8 bases, leaving 9 bases between the germline ends. The CDR3 runs to 12 residues. Germline V gives CDR1 MNHNS, CDR2 SASEGT. CDR3 protein: CASSQHGEKLFF. In DNA, the CDR3 is TGTGCCAGCAGTCAACACGGCGAAAAACTGTTTTTT.

The chain links TRBV28 to TRBJ2-7, with 7 bases fitting TRBD2. The germline V gene encodes CDR1 MDHEN and CDR2 SYDVKM. This CDR3 has 16 residues. Losses at the gene ends were 5 bases for V and 5 bases for J; bases not matched to a gene: 15. The CDR3 loop reads CASSTGGGQKWNEQYF. The CDR3 DNA sequence: TGTGCCAGCAGTACTGGGGGGGGTCAAAAGTGGAACGAGCAGTACTTC.

The V and J genes are TRBV29-1 and TRBJ1-3; TRBD1 agrees at 7 bases. V lost 7 bases and J lost 4; bases outside the gene matches: 7. Germline-derived CDR1 and CDR2 are SQVTM and ANQGSEA. This CDR3 has 13 amino acids. For the CDR3, the DNA is TGCAGCGCCAAGACAGGGCTAGGAAACACCATATATTTT. Its protein is CSAKTGLGNTIYF.

This chain uses TRBV9 with TRBJ1-2; 7 bases are a match to TRBD1. Germline trimming cut 3 bases from V and 0 bases from J; bases unmatched to any gene: 8. Germline assignment: CDR1 SGDLS and CDR2 YYNGEE. The CDR3 has 16 residues. CDR3 sequence: CASSAVATGTNYGYTF. The CDR3, as DNA: TGTGCCAGCAGCGCAGTGGCGACAGGGACTAACTATGGCTACACCTTC.

The J gene is TRBJ2-5, the V gene TRBV18, with TRBD1 matching over 11 bases. The CDR3 is 19 residues long. The germline V gene has CDR1 KGHSH and CDR2 LQKENI. With V trimmed by 3 bases and J by 4 bases, 16 bases remained unmatched. DNA for the CDR3: TGTGCCAGCTCACCCCCGGACAGGGGGCTGACTTCACCAGGAGAGACCCAGTACTTC. Translation gives CASSPPDRGLTSPGETQYF.

In this sample, this clone turned up once. Other DNA sequences in this sample translate to the same CDR3. The chain is built from TRBV5-1 and TRBJ2-6; D is ambiguous. Per germline, CDR1 SGHRS and CDR2 YFSETQ. Trimming took off 1 base at V and 4 bases at J, with 6 bases between the two ends. This CDR3 spans 14 amino acids. The CDR3: CASSLTPGANVLTF. Written as DNA, the CDR3 is TGCGCCAGCAGCTTGACCCCCGGGGCCAACGTCCTGACTTTC.

V and J are TRBV7-9 and TRBJ2-7, with TRBD2 identical over 7 bases. J gave up 3 bases and V 1 base, and 6 bases lay outside the gene matches. CDR3 length: 15 amino acids. CDR1 is SEHNR, CDR2 FQNEAQ, per germline (reference sequence). DNA for the CDR3: TGTGCCAGCAGCTTAGAGCAGGGAGGGAGCTACGAGCAGTACTTC. Residues: CASSLEQGGSYEQYF.

The chain has TRBV10-3 and TRBJ2-2, with D possibly matching TRBD1 (5 bases). Per the germline V gene, CDR1 is ENHRY and CDR2 is SYGVKD. Trimming shortened V by 7 bases and J by 7 bases, and 13 bases separated the two germline ends. The CDR3 loop spans 13 amino acids. The CDR3 bases are TGTGCCATCAAGTGGCAGGGTAGCGGGGAGCTGTTTTTT. Amino acid sequence: CAIKWQGSGELFF.

This chain links TRBV4-1 with TRBJ2-7; maybe TRBD1 (6 bases). The CDR3 is 15 amino acids. V lost 4 bases and J lost 3, with 16 bases in between. The germline gives CDR1 MGHRA, CDR2 YSYEKL. CDR3 loop: CASSRQVKEGYEQYF. The CDR3 bases are TGCGCCAGCAGCCGACAGGTTAAAGAGGGCTACGAGCAGTACTTC.

V is TRBV9 and J is TRBJ2-4; TRBD1 matches at 7 bases. This CDR3 region has 15 residues. From germline, CDR1 is SGDLS and CDR2 YYNGEE. Losses at the gene ends were 2 bases for V and 9 bases for J; bases not matched to a gene: 11. CDR3 residues: CASSVTGTAASIQYF. DNA for the CDR3: TGTGCCAGCAGCGTTACCGGGACAGCAGCCTCCATTCAGTACTTC.

This clone was found once. This sequence joins TRBV28 and TRBJ2-7; 12 bases are a match to TRBD2. Looked up from germline, CDR1 is MDHEN and CDR2 is SYDVKM. The CDR3 loop spans 17 amino acids. The junction had 8 bases not matched to a gene; V was cut back by 5 bases and J by 0 bases. The CDR3 nucleotides are TGTGCCAGCAGTCCGACAGGGACTAGCGGGCTCTCCTACGAGCAGTACTTC. Residues: CASSPTGTSGLSYEQYF.

This chain connects TRBV7-2 to TRBJ2-3; 7 positions match TRBD2. The CDR3 covers 16 residues. Germline V gene lookup returns CDR1 SGHTA and CDR2 FQGNSA. With V trimmed by 1 base and J by 4 bases, 8 bases remained unmatched. The CDR3 sequence is CASSLGLSGGADTQYF. CDR3 nucleotides: TGTGCCAGCAGCTTAGGTTTGTCGGGAGGCGCAGATACGCAGTATTTT. The full variable domain, completed using reference TRBV7-2 and TRBJ2-3, is GAGVSQSPSNKVTEKGKDVELRCDPISGHTALYWYRQSLGQGLEFLIYFQGNSAPDKSGLPSDRFSAERTGGSVSTLTIQRTQQEDSAVYLCASSLGLSGGADTQYFGPGTRLTVL.

The CDR3 spells CASSGHRGSNYGYTF. The CDR3 DNA is TGTGCCAGCAGTGGCCACAGGGGGTCTAACTATGGCTACACCTTC. The genes are TRBV6-1 and TRBJ1-2, with 8 bases matching TRBD1. V lost 4 bases and J lost 0; bases outside the gene matches: 4. CDR3 length equals 15 residues. From germline, CDR1 is MNHNS and CDR2 SASEGT.

The V and J genes are TRBV18 and TRBJ2-1; a weak D match, TRBD1 (5 bases). The CDR3 spans 18 residues. Germline-derived CDR1 and CDR2 are KGHSH and LQKENI. V gave up 4 bases and J gave up 0 bases, with 19 bases separating them. CDR3 nucleotides: TGTGCCAGCTCACGACAAACGATAGGGGCTAGCTCCTACAATGAGCAGTTCTTC. This encodes CASSRQTIGASSYNEQFF.

This clone has only one observation. V gene TRBV19 combines with J gene TRBJ2-1; 11 nucleotides align to TRBD2. J was trimmed by 2 bases and V by 10 bases; bases with no gene match: 4. CDR1 is LNHDA and CDR2 is SQIVND in the germline V gene (reference sequence). The CDR3 has 14 amino acids. CDR3 residues: CATTSGRTYNEQFF. Here the CDR3 DNA reads TGTGCCACCACTAGCGGGAGAACCTACAATGAGCAGTTCTTC.

This clone was recorded once. V gene TRBV19 combines with J gene TRBJ2-2; 8 bases align to TRBD2. CDR1 and CDR2 from the germline V gene are LNHDA and SQIVND (reference sequence). Trimming took 5 bases from V and 5 from J; bases not matched to a gene: 10. The CDR3 loop spans 16 amino acids. The CDR3 region is CASSPVLAEGTGELFF. In DNA form, the CDR3 reads TGTGCCAGTAGTCCCGTACTAGCGGAGGGGACCGGGGAGCTGTTTTTT.

V and J are TRBV14 and TRBJ2-2; 7 nucleotides agree with TRBD2. The V gene end was trimmed by 3 bases and the J gene end by 2 bases; junction bases not matched to a gene: 9. CDR1 and CDR2 (germline): SGHDN, FVKESK. The CDR3 has 17 amino acids. The CDR3 is CASSHWGGTSNTGELFF. The CDR3 nucleotides are TGTGCCAGCAGCCATTGGGGGGGTACCTCTAACACCGGGGAGCTGTTTTTT.

The V and J genes are TRBV10-1 and TRBJ2-5, with 11 positions matching TRBD1. The CDR3 runs to 17 residues. The V gene's germline CDR1 is WNHNN and CDR2 SYGVQD (reference sequence). The V segment lost 4 bases and the J segment 1 base; nucleotides outside the gene matches: 8. The CDR3 nucleotides read TGCGCCAGCAGTGGAGGACAGGGGGCAAAGGTCCAAGAGACCCAGTACTTC. As protein: CASSGGQGAKVQETQYF.

This chain connects TRBV27 to TRBJ1-2; TRBD1 agrees at 10 bases. CDR1 and CDR2 from the germline V gene are MNHEY and SMNVEV (reference sequence). V shed 5 bases, J shed 7 bases, and the junction held 7 bases outside the gene matches. The CDR3 covers 14 residues. CDR3 loop: CASSPPGQGIGYTF. Written as DNA, the CDR3 is TGTGCCAGCAGTCCACCGGGACAGGGGATTGGCTACACCTTC.

The rearrangement links TRBV28 to TRBJ2-7; 7 bases agree with TRBD1. The CDR3 loop spans 15 amino acids. V shed 7 bases, J shed 4 bases, and the junction held 13 bases outside the gene matches. Per the germline V gene, CDR1 is MDHEN and CDR2 is SYDVKM. Here the CDR3 DNA reads TGTGCCAGCATGGTCCGATGGACAGGTTATTACGAGCAGTACTTC. As protein: CASMVRWTGYYEQYF.

This clone was seen just once. J is TRBJ1-2 and V is TRBV18, with D unclear. V lost 6 bases, J lost 1 base, and 15 bases lay in between. The germline gives CDR1 KGHSH, CDR2 LQKENI. The CDR3 has 15 residues. Written as DNA, the CDR3 is TGTGCCAGCTCGGTCTTCGCGGCGGGTAACTATGGCTACACCTTC. It codes for CASSVFAAGNYGYTF.

J is TRBJ2-3 and V is TRBV19, with a weak D call TRBD1 (6 bases). This CDR3 is 15 amino acids long. V dropped 6 bases and J dropped 3 bases, with 16 bases sitting between them. Germline CDR1 LNHDA, CDR2 SQIVND (reference sequence). In nucleotides, the CDR3 is TGTGCCAGTAGCCGACCAGGGGTACGAACAGATACGCAGTATTTT. Amino acids: CASSRPGVRTDTQYF.

This chain links TRBV29-1 with TRBJ1-1; D is unresolved. The CDR3 contains 11 residues. V was trimmed by 7 bases and J by 1 base, leaving 7 bases between them. Germline V gene data show CDR1 as SQVTM and CDR2 as ANQGSEA. This CDR3 reads CSALENTEAFF. In nucleotides, the CDR3 is TGCAGCGCCTTAGAGAACACTGAAGCTTTCTTT.

The chain is built from TRBV28 and TRBJ2-2, with a possible D match to TRBD1 (6 bases). The germline CDR1 and CDR2 sequences are MDHEN and SYDVKM. V was trimmed by 1 base and J by 4 bases, leaving 16 bases between them. CDR3 length: 17 amino acids. CDR3 loop: CASSLFLSGTPTGELFF. The CDR3 DNA reads TGTGCCAGCAGTTTATTTTTGTCAGGGACACCCACCGGGGAGCTGTTTTTT.

The rearrangement links TRBV4-3 to TRBJ2-7; D might be TRBD2 (6 bases). V lost 0 bases, J lost 7 bases, and 16 bases lay in between. Germline V gives CDR1 LGHNA, CDR2 YSLEER. CDR3 length: 15 amino acids. The CDR3 DNA is TGCGCCAGCAGCCAAGAGGGGGGAGGTTTAGGTGAGCAGTACTTC. It yields the protein CASSQEGGGLGEQYF.

The chain carries TRBV5-1 and TRBJ2-3; 14 positions match TRBD2. V shed 4 bases and J 4 bases; nucleotides not matched to a gene: 8. The CDR3 is 17 residues long. Germline values: CDR1 SGHRS, CDR2 YFSETQ. The DNA for the CDR3 is TGCGCCAGCAGCAAGGGACTAGCGGGAGTGGGCGCAGATACGCAGTATTTT. This gives the protein CASSKGLAGVGADTQYF.

This sequence joins TRBV5-1 and TRBJ2-7; D gene ambiguous. The CDR3 is made up of 13 amino acids. The V gene's germline CDR1 is SGHRS and CDR2 YFSETQ. Trimming took 0 bases from V and 0 from J, leaving 4 bases between them. This CDR3 reads CASSLEYSYEQYF. The CDR3 DNA reads TGCGCCAGCAGCTTGGAATACTCCTACGAGCAGTACTTC.

V and J are TRBV28 and TRBJ2-5, with D perhaps TRBD1 or TRBD2 (6 bases each). V dropped 7 bases and J dropped 5 bases, with 14 bases sitting between them. Per the germline V gene, CDR1 is MDHEN and CDR2 is SYDVKM. The CDR3 contains 13 residues. The DNA of the CDR3 is TGTGCCAGCACTGTAAGGGGGAGGGAGACCCAGTACTTC. Translation gives CASTVRGRETQYF.